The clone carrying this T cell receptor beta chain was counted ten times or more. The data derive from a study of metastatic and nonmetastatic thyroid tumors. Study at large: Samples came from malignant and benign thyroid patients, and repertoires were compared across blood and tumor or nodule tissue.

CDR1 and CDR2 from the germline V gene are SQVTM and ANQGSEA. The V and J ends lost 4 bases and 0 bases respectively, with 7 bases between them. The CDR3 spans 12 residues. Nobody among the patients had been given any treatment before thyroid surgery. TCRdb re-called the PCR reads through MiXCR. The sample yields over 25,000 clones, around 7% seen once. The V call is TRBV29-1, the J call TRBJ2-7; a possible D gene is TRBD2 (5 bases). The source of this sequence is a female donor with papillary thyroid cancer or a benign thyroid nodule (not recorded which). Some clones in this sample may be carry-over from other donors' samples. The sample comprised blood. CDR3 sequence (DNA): TGCAGCGTTGGGGAGATCTCCTACGAGCAGTACTTC. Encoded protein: CSVGEISYEQYF.